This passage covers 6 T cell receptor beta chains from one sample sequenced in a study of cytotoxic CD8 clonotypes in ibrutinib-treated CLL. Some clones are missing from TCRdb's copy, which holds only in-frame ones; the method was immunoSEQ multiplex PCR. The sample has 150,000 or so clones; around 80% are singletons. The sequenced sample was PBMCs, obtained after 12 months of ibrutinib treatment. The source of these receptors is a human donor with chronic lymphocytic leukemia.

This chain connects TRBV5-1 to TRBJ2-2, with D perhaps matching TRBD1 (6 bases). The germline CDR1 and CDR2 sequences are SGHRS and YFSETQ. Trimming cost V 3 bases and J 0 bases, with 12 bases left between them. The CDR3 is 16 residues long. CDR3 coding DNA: TGCGCCAGCAGCTCCGACAGGCCAGCGAACACCGGGGAGCTGTTTTTT. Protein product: CASSSDRPANTGELFF. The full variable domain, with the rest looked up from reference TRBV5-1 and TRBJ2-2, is KAGVTQTPRYLIKTRGQQVTLSCSPISGHRSVSWYQQTPGQGLQFLFEYFSETQRNKGNFPGRFSGRQFSNSRSEMNVSTLELGDSALYLCASSSDRPANTGELFFGEGSRLTVL.

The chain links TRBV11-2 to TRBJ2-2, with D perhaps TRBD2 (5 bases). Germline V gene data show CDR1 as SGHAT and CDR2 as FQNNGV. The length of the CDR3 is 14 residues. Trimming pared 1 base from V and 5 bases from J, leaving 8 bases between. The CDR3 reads CASSLGSGTGELFF. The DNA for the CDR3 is TGTGCCAGCAGCTTAGGAAGCGGTACCGGGGAGCTGTTTTTT.

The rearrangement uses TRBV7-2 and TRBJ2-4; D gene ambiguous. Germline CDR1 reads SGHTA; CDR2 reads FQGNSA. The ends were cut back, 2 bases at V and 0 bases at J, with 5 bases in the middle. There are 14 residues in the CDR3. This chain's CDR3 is CASSLFLAKNIQYF. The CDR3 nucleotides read TGTGCCAGCAGCTTATTCCTAGCCAAAAACATTCAGTACTTC.

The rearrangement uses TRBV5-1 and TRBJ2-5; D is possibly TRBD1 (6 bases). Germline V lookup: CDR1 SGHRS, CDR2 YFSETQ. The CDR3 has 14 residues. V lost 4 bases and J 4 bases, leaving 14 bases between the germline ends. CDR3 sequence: CASSRRTAGETQYF. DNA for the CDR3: TGCGCCAGCAGCCGAAGGACAGCTGGAGAGACCCAGTACTTC.

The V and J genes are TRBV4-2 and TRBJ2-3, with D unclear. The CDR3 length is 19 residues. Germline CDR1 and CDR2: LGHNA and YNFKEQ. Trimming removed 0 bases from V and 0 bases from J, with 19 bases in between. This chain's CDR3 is CASSQEAAVSIPSTDTQYF. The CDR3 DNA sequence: TGTGCCAGCAGCCAAGAGGCAGCCGTATCGATTCCTAGCACAGATACGCAGTATTTT.

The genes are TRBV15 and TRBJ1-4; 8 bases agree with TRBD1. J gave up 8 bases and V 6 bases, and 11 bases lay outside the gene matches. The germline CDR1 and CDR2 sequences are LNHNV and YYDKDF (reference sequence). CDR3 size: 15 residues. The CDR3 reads CATRQTTGTGEKLFF. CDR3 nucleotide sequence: TGTGCCACCAGACAAACCACAGGGACAGGCGAAAAACTGTTTTTT.